In this sample, the clone carrying this T cell receptor (beta chain) turned up once. This specimen belongs to a study of PD-L1 blockade in urothelial cancer. About the research overall: Male sex and bladder-origin urothelial cancer were recorded for about 90% of the roughly 30 patients. A median of about 140,000 T cells was found in the blood samples. At 3 weeks after treatment start (second dose) and again at 6 weeks, blood was analyzed.

V gave up 8 bases and J gave up 5 bases; unmatched junction bases: 9. CDR1 and CDR2 from the germline V gene are SEHNR and FQNEAQ (reference sequence). This CDR3 contains 14 residues. The table came from immunoSEQ multiplex PCR; TCRdb's copy has only in-frame clones and leaves some out. The data hold 41,000 or so clones, with approximately 80% observed a single time. This clonotype was obtained from a man aged 60-69 years with urothelial cancer. The J gene is TRBJ2-1, the V gene TRBV7-9; 7 bases are a match to TRBD2. The sample here was PBMCs, taken around atezolizumab (anti-PD-L1) treatment. CDR3 coding DNA: TGTGCCAGCTCGACTAGCTGGGCGGACAATGAGCAGTTCTTC. Its translation is CASSTSWADNEQFF. The entire variable domain, with the rest obtained from reference TRBV7-9 and TRBJ2-1, is as follows: DTGVSQNPRHKITKRGQNVTFRCDPISEHNRLYWYRQTLGQGPEFLTYFQNEAQLEKSRLLSDRFSAERPKGSFSTLEIQRTEQGDSAMYLCASSTSWADNEQFFGPGTRLTVL.